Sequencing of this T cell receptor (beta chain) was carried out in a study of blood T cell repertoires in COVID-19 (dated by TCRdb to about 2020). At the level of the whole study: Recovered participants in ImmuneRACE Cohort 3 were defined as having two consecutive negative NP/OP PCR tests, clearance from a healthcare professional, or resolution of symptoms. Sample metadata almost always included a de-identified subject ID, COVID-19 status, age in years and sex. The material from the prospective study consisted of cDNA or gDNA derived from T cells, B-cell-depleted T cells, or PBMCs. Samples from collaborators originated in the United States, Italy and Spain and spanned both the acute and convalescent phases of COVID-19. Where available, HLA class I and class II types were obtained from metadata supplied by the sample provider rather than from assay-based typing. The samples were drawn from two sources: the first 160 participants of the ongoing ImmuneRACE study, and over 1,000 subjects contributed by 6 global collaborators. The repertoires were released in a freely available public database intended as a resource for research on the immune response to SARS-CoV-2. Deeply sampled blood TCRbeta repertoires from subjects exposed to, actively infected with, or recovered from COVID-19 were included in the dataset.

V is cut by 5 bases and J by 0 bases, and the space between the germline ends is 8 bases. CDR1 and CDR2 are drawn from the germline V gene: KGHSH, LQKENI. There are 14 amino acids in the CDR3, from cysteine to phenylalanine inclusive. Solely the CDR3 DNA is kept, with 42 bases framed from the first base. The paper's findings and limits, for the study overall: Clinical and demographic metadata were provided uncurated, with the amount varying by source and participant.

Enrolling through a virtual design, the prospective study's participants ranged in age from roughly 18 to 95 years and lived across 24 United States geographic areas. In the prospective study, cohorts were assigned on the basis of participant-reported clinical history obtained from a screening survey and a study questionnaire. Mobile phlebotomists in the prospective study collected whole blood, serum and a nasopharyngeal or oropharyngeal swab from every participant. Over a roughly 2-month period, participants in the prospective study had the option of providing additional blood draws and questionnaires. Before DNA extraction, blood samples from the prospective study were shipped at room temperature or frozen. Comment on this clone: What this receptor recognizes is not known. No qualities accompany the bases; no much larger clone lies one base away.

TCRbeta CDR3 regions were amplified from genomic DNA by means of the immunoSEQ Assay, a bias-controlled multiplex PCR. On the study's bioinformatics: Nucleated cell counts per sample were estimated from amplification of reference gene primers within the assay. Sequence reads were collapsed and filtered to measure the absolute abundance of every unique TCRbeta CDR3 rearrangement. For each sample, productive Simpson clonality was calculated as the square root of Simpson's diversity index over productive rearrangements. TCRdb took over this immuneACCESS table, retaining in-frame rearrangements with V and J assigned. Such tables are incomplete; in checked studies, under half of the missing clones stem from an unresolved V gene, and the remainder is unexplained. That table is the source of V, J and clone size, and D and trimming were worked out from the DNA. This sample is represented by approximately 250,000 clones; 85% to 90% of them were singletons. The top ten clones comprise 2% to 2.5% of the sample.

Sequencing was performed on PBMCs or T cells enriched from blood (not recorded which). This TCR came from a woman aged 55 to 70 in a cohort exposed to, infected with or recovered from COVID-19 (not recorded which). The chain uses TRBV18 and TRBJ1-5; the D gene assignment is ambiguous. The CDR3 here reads CASSGQISNQPQHF. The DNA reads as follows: TGTGCCAGCTCAGGGCAGATTAGCAATCAGCCCCAGCATTTT.